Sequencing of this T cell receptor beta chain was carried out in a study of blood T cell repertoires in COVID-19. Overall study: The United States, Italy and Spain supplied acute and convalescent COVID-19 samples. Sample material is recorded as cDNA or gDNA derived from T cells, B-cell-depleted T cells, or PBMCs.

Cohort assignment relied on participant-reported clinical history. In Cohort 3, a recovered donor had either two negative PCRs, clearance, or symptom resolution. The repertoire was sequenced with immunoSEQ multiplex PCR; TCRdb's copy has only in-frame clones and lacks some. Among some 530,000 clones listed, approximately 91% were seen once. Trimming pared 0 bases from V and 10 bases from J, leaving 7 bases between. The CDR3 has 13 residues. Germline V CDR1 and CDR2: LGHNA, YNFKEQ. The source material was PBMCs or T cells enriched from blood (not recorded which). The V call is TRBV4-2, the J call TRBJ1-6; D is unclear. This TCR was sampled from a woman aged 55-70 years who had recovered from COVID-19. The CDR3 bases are TGTGCCAGCAGCCAAGAGGTCAGGTCACCCCTCCACTTT. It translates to CASSQEVRSPLHF.